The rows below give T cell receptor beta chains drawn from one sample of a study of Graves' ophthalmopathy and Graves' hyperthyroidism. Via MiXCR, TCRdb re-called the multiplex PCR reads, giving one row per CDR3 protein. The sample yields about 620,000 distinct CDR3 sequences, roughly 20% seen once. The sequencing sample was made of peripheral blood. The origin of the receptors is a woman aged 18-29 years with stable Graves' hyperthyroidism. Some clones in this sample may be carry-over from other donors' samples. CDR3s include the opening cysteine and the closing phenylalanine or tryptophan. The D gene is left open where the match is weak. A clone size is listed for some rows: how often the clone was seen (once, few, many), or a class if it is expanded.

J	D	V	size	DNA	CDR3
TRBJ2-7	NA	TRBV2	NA	TGTGCCAGCAGCCCCGACCCTATCTATTCCTACGAGCAGTACTTC	CASSPDPIYSYEQYF
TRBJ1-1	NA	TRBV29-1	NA	TGCAGCGTTGAAGCAATGGGTACTGAAGCTTTCTTT	CSVEAMGTEAFF
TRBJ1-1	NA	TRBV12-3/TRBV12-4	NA	TGTGCCAGCAGTTTTCGGGGCCGTGAAGCTTTCTTT	CASSFRGREAFF
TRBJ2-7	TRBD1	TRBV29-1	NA	TGCAGCGTTGAAGAGCGGGACAGGGACTACGAGCAGTACTTC	CSVEERDRDYEQYF
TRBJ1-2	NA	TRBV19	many	TGTGCCAGTAGTATACTGGTAAGCGGTGGCTACACCTTC	CASSILVSGGYTF
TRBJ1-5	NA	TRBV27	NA	TGTGCCAGCAGTTTATCGAGAACGGTCCAGCCCCAGCATTTT	CASSLSRTVQPQHF
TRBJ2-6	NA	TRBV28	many	TGTGCCAGCAATCTCTCTGGGGCCAACGTCCTGACTTTC	CASNLSGANVLTF
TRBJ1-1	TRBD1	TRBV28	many	TGTGCCAGCAGTTTATTGGGACAGGCGAACACTGAAGCTTTCTTT	CASSLLGQANTEAFF
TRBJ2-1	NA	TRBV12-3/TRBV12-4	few	TGTGCCAGCAGACCCCGCGGAGGGGACAATGAGCAGTTCTTC	CASRPRGGDNEQFF
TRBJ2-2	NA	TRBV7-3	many	TGTGCCAGCAGCCGTACATTGGGCACCGGGGAGCTGTTTTTT	CASSRTLGTGELFF
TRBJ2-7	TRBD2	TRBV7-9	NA	TGTGCCAGCAGCCCCCGTCAACTAGCGGATTACGAGCAGTACTTC	CASSPRQLADYEQYF
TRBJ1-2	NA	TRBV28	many	TGTGCCAGCAGTTCGGCAAAAGGCTATGGCTACACCTTC	CASSSAKGYGYTF
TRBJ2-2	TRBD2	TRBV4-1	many	TGCGCCAGCAGCCATGAAGCGGGAGGGAACACCGGGGAGCTGTTTTTT	CASSHEAGGNTGELFF
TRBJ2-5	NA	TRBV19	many	TGTGCCAGTAGTTCCAGGGGATTTGGAGAGACCCAGTACTTC	CASSSRGFGETQYF
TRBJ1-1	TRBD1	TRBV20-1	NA	TGCAGTGCTATGACAGGGGCAAGGAACACTGAAGCTTTCTTT	CSAMTGARNTEAFF
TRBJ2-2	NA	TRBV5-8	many	TGTGCCAGCAGCTTAGACGGCGGGGAGCTGTTTTTT	CASSLDGGELFF
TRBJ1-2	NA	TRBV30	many	TGTGCCTGGAGCACCTCGGGGGTCGGCCTGGGCTATGGCTACACCTTC	CAWSTSGVGLGYGYTF
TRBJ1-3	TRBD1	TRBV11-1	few	TGTGCCAGCAGCGACAGGGGGCTCGTCTCTGGAAACACCATATATTTT	CASSDRGLVSGNTIYF
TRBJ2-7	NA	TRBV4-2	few	TGTGCCAGCAGCCAAGATCCGCTTTCTATCTACGAGCAGTACTTC	CASSQDPLSIYEQYF
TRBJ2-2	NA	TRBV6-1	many	TGTGCCAGCAGTGATGGACCTCAGCCGCCTTTGCACACCGGGGAGCTGTTTTTT	CASSDGPQPPLHTGELFF
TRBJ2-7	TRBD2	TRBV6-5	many	TGTGCCAGCAGTTACTTAAGCGGGGGGGCCCCCCACGAGCAGTACTTC	CASSYLSGGAPHEQYF
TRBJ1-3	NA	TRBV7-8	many	TGTGCCAGCAGCTTTTCTCGGGGGCGCGATGGAAACACCATATATTTT	CASSFSRGRDGNTIYF
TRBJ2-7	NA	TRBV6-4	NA	TGTGCCAGCAGTGGGGGAAACTCCTACGATCAGTACTTC	CASSGGNSYDQYF
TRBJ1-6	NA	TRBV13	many	TGTGCCAGCAGCTCCCTCTCTTCACCCCTCCACTTT	CASSSLSSPLHF
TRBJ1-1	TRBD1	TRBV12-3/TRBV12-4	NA	TGTGCCAGCAGTCATCCAGGGGGCGGAACTGAAGCTTTCTTT	CASSHPGGGTEAFF
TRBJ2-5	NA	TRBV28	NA	TGTGCCACCCACAGGGGGAGGGAGGAGACCCAGTACTTC	CATHRGREETQYF
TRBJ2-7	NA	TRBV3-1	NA	TGTGCCAGCAGCCAAGTAACTGATTCCTACGAGCAGTACTTC	CASSQVTDSYEQYF
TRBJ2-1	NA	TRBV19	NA	TGTGCCAGTAGTATAGAACCAGCGGCTTACAATGAGCAGTTCTTC	CASSIEPAAYNEQFF
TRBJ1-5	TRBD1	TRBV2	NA	TGTGCCAGCAGCGGGACAGGGGATTTTTTGCAGCCCCAGCATTTT	CASSGTGDFLQPQHF
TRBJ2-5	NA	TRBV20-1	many	TGCAGTGCTAGAGATGGTGAGGGGGATGAGACCCAGTACTTC	CSARDGEGDETQYF
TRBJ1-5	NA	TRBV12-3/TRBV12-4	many	TGTGCCAGCAGTTTATCCGGGGTTCATCAGCCCCAGCATTTT	CASSLSGVHQPQHF
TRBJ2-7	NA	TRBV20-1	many	TGCAGTGCTAGAGATTTCTCCAGCTACGAGCAGTACTTC	CSARDFSSYEQYF
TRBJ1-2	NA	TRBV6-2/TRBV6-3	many	TGTGCCAGCACTCTAAGGCCAGGGAACTATGGCTACACCTTC	CASTLRPGNYGYTF
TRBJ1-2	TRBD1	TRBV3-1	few	TGTGCCAGCAGCCAAGATTCGACAGGGTTAAATGGCTACACCTTC	CASSQDSTGLNGYTF
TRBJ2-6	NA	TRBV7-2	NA	TGTGCCAGCAGCTATGCCTCTGGGGCCAACGTCCTGACTTTC	CASSYASGANVLTF
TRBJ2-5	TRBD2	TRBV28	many	TGTGCCAGCAGTTTAGAGAGGTTGGGGACTACAGGAGAGACCCAGTACTTC	CASSLERLGTTGETQYF
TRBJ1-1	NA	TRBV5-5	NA	TGTGCCAGCAGCTTGGCCGCAGCCCTAATGAACACTGAAGCTTTCTTT	CASSLAAALMNTEAFF
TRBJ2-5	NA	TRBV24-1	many	TGTGCCACCAGTGATCCTACAGGGCGGGAAAGTGGGGCAGAGACCCAGTACTTC	CATSDPTGRESGAETQYF
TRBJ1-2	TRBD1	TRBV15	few	TGTGCCACCAGCAGTGCACTGACAGGGGATGGTTACACCTTC	CATSSALTGDGYTF
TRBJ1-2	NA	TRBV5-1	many	TGCGCCAGCAGCCCGCCCCAGGTTAACTATGGCTACACCTTC	CASSPPQVNYGYTF
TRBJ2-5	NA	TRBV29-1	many	TGCAGCGACACCCAGGGACCTGAAGAGACCCAGTACTTC	CSDTQGPEETQYF
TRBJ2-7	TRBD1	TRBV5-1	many	TGCGCCAGCAGCTCCCGGGACAGGGGTCACTACGAGCAGTACTTC	CASSSRDRGHYEQYF
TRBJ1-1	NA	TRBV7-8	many	TGTGCCAGCAGCCAGGACCGAGAGAACACTGAAGCTTTCTTT	CASSQDRENTEAFF
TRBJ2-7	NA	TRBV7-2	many	TGTGCCAGCAGCTTAGTCGCCGGGACTCTTTCCTACGAGCAGTACTTC	CASSLVAGTLSYEQYF
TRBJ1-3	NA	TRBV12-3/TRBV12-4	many	TGTGCCAGCAGTTTCCAATCCATTCAGGCCACCTCTGGAAACACCATATATTTT	CASSFQSIQATSGNTIYF
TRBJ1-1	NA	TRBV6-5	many	TGTGCCAGCAGTTACTCAGAGGGTACCACTGAAGCTTTCTTT	CASSYSEGTTEAFF
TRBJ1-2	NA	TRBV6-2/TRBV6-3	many	TGTGCCAGCAGCCCTCCACATGCTGGCTACACCTTC	CASSPPHAGYTF
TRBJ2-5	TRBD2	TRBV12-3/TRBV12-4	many	TGTGCCAGCAGTCCCAACGCGAGCGGGGGTGAGACCCAGTACTTC	CASSPNASGGETQYF
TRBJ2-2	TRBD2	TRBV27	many	TGTGCCAGCAGCGAGCTAGCGGCTGCCACCGGGGAGCTGTTTTTT	CASSELAAATGELFF
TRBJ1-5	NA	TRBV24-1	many	TGTGCCACCAGTGATTTGCCGGGGGCGGATAGCAATCAGCCCCAGCATTTT	CATSDLPGADSNQPQHF
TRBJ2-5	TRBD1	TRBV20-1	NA	TGCAGTGCTCTCCAGGGGACAGGCTTACAAGAGACCCAGTACTTC	CSALQGTGLQETQYF
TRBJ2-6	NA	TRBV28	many	TGTGCCAGCAGCCTCCTCCCCTCGGGGGCCAACGTCCTGACTTTC	CASSLLPSGANVLTF
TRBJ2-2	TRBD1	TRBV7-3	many	TGTGCCAGCAGCTTACACGGACAGGGGAGGAACACCGGGGAGCTGTTTTTT	CASSLHGQGRNTGELFF
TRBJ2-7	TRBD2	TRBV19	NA	TGTGCCAGTAGTATGGGCGCGGGGGACTACGAGCAGTACTTC	CASSMGAGDYEQYF